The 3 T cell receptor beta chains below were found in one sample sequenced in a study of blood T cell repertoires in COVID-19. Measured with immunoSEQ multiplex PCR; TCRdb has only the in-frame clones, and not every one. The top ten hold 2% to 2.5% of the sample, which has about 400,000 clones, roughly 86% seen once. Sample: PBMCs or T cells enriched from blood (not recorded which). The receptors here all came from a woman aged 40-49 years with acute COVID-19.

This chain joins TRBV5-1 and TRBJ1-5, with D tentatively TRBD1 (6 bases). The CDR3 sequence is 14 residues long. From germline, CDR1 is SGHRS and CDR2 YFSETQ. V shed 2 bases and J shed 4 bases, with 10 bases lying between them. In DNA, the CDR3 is TGCGCCAGCAGCTTAGGGGGGGCGAATCAGCCCCAGCATTTT. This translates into CASSLGGANQPQHF. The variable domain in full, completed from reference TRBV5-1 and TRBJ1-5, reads KAGVTQTPRYLIKTRGQQVTLSCSPISGHRSVSWYQQTPGQGLQFLFEYFSETQRNKGNFPGRFSGRQFSNSRSEMNVSTLELGDSALYLCASSLGGANQPQHFGDGTRLSIL.

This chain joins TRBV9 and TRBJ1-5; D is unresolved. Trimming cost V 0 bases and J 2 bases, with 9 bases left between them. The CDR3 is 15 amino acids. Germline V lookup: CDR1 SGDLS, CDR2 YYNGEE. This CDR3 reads CASSVGVAGNQPQHF. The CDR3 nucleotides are TGTGCCAGCAGCGTAGGAGTTGCGGGCAATCAGCCCCAGCATTTT.

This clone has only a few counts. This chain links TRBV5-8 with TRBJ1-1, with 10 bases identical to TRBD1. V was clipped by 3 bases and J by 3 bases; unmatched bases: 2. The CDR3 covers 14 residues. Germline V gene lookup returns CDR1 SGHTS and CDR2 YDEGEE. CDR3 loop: CASSSGQGYTEAFF. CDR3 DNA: TGTGCCAGCAGCTCGGGACAGGGGTACACTGAAGCTTTCTTT. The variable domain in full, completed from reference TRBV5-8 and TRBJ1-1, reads EAGVTQSPTHLIKTRGQQATLRCSPISGHTSVYWYQQALGLGLQFLLWYDEGEERNRGNFPPRFSGRQFPNYSSELNVNALELEDSALYLCASSSGQGYTEAFFGQGTRLTVV.